This T cell receptor beta chain derives from a study of regulatory T cells in long-lasting Graves disease. Study observations and caveats: Reduced TCR diversity was observed in persistent Graves' patients versus newly diagnosed patients. Newly diagnosed patients shared about a thousand public clonotypes; persistent patients shared approximately 2,700.

V was shortened by 1 base and J by 6 bases, with 4 bases between the two germline ends. The germline gives CDR1 GTSNPN, CDR2 SVGIG (reference sequence). CDR3 length: 11 residues. RNA from PBMCs was the source of the TCR library. It was American Thyroid Association guidelines that determined Graves' disease diagnosis. This clonotype was counted between two and nine times. Its target is unknown. TCRdb passed the reads through MiXCR, listing each CDR3 protein once. The table records 1,500 to 2,000 distinct CDR3 sequences, under 60% of them present only once. The sequenced sample was peripheral blood mononuclear cells (PBMCs), obtained with antithyroid drug treatment, in newly diagnosed or persistent Graves disease (not recorded which). This clonotype originated in a human donor with Graves disease. The rearrangement joins TRBV30 to TRBJ2-1; D uncertain. The CDR3 protein is CAWSDRNEQFF. The DNA for the CDR3 is TGTGCCTGGAGTGACCGCAATGAGCAGTTCTTC.